This T cell receptor beta chain was observed in a study of regulatory T cells in long-lasting Graves disease. General study findings and limits: Favored usage of TRBV28, TRBJ1-2 and TRBJ2-5 was recorded in persistent disease. TCR diversity was lower in persistent Graves' patients than in newly diagnosed ones.

For TCR beta, libraries came from iRepertoire HTBI primers and Arm-PCR of CDR3 regions. TCRdb reprocessed the multiplex PCR reads with MiXCR, giving one entry per CDR3 protein. The sample carries 450,000 to 600,000 distinct CDR3 sequences, approximately 12% recorded once. The time point: newly diagnosed GD, antithyroid drugs for less than 3 months. RNA from PBMCs was the source of the TCR library. As for this clonotype: Its specificity is unknown.

V lost 10 bases, J lost 4 bases, and 20 bases lay in between. The germline gives CDR1 LNHDA, CDR2 SQIVND (reference sequence). This CDR3 has 15 residues. This sample also belongs to another study, concerning T cells in Graves' hyperthyroidism and ophthalmopathy. As that report states: HTBI primers drove first-round RT-PCR of the TCR CDR3. Median prediction lead before ophthalmopathy onset was 6.5 months with the model.

V is TRBV19 and J is TRBJ2-1; perhaps TRBD2 as D (6 bases). The receptor comes from a young man with Graves disease. Sample: peripheral blood mononuclear cells (PBMCs), taken at new diagnosis, from a patient treated with antithyroid drugs. The CDR3 bases are TGTGCCACCGAAGATAGCGGTTTCTATTACAATGAGCAGTTCTTC. Translation: CATEDSGFYYNEQFF.